These T cell receptor beta chains were read from a single sample in a study of blood T cell repertoires in COVID-19. Clones were sequenced by immunoSEQ multiplex PCR, and TCRdb holds only the in-frame ones, with some missing. The sample lists nearly 40,000 clones, approximately 88% occurring once. Sequencing used peripheral blood. These receptors came from a woman in her 70s with acute or convalescent COVID-19. CDR3s include the opening cysteine and the closing phenylalanine or tryptophan. A D gene is named only where the DNA matches it firmly. A clone size is listed for some rows: how often the clone was seen (once, few, many), or a class if it is expanded.

CDR3 protein	CDR3 DNA	clone size	V gene	D gene	J gene
CSVGELYNSPLHF	TGCAGCGTTGGGGAGCTCTATAATTCACCCCTCCACTTT	-	TRBV29-1	-	TRBJ1-6
CSANSNNEQFF	TGCAGTGCGAATAGCAACAATGAGCAGTTCTTC	few	TRBV20-1	-	TRBJ2-1
CASSHPGSPGETQYF	TGTGCCAGCAGCCACCCCGGGTCGCCTGGGGAGACCCAGTACTTC	-	TRBV7-2	-	TRBJ2-5
CASSSRDRVDQTNYGYTF	TGCGCCAGCAGCTCCCGGGACAGAGTCGACCAAACTAACTATGGCTACACCTTC	few	TRBV5-1	TRBD1	TRBJ1-2
CASSLIFAEAFF	TGTGCCAGCAGCTTAATCTTTGCTGAAGCTTTCTTT	-	TRBV7-2	-	TRBJ1-1
CASSLRTEAFF	TGTGCCAGCAGCTTGCGCACTGAAGCTTTCTTT	once	TRBV11-2	-	TRBJ1-1
CASSYVAVNYGYTF	TGTGCCAGCAGTTACGTGGCGGTTAACTATGGCTACACCTTC	-	TRBV6-2/TRBV6-3	-	TRBJ1-2
CASSMTSPLYTGELFF	TGTGCCAGTAGTATGACTAGTCCCCTTTACACCGGGGAGCTGTTTTTT	-	TRBV19	-	TRBJ2-2
CASKIDSYTEAFF	TGTGCCAGTAAAATAGACTCCTACACTGAAGCTTTCTTT	-	TRBV6-5	-	TRBJ1-1
CASGGDGYTF	TGCGCCAGCGGAGGGGATGGCTACACCTTC	-	TRBV5-1	-	TRBJ1-2
CASSWTGDSEAFF	TGCGCCAGCAGCTGGACGGGGGACTCGGAAGCTTTCTTT	-	TRBV5-1	-	TRBJ1-1
CASSLTVEAFF	TGTGCCAGCTCACTGACAGTTGAAGCTTTCTTT	-	TRBV18	-	TRBJ1-1
CASSIQGSGANVLTF	TGTGCCAGTAGTATCCAGGGCTCTGGGGCCAACGTCCTGACTTTC	-	TRBV19	-	TRBJ2-6
CASRKPGQGSYGYTF	TGTGCCAGCAGGAAGCCGGGACAGGGAAGCTATGGCTACACCTTC	-	TRBV27	TRBD1	TRBJ1-2
CASSWMGLNQETQYF	TGTGCCAGCAGCTGGATGGGACTTAACCAAGAGACCCAGTACTTC	once	TRBV5-6	-	TRBJ2-5
CASSALGGTGVAGTEAFF	TGTGCCAGCAGCGCCCTAGGGGGGACAGGGGTGGCGGGCACTGAAGCTTTCTTT	-	TRBV9	TRBD1	TRBJ1-1
CSVEDQAGNIQYF	TGCAGCGTTGAAGATCAGGCTGGTAACATTCAGTACTTC	once	TRBV29-1	-	TRBJ2-4
CAWSVVRGTDTQYF	TGTGCCTGGAGTGTAGTTCGGGGCACAGATACGCAGTATTTT	-	TRBV30	-	TRBJ2-3
CASSPSLTGGVRATDTQYF	TGTGCCAGCAGCCCATCCTTGACAGGGGGCGTTCGGGCCACAGATACGCAGTATTTT	-	TRBV7-9	TRBD1	TRBJ2-3
CASSKYRANYNEQFF	TGTGCCAGTAGTAAGTATAGAGCGAACTACAATGAGCAGTTCTTC	-	TRBV19	-	TRBJ2-1
CASRKQGYEKLFF	TGTGCCAGCAGGAAACAGGGCTACGAAAAACTGTTTTTT	-	TRBV6-5	-	TRBJ1-4
CASRENSDNSPLHF	TGCGCCAGCCGGGAAAACAGTGATAATTCACCCCTCCACTTT	-	TRBV4-3	-	TRBJ1-6
CASSFRLTGANVLTF	TGTGCCAGCAGTTTCAGATTAACTGGGGCCAACGTCCTGACTTTC	-	TRBV27	-	TRBJ2-6
CASSLSWQGGQETQYF	TGTGCCAGCAGCTTATCCTGGCAGGGGGGCCAAGAGACCCAGTACTTC	-	TRBV7-2	-	TRBJ2-5
CASSSLPRTGGNNQPQHF	TGTGCCAGCAGTTCGCTTCCCCGGACAGGGGGGAACAATCAGCCCCAGCATTTT	-	TRBV27	TRBD1	TRBJ1-5
CASSLPLNMNTEAFF	TGTGCCAGCAGCTTACCGTTAAACATGAACACTGAAGCTTTCTTT	-	TRBV7-2	-	TRBJ1-1
CASSLDLAGREQFF	TGTGCCAGCAGCTTAGACCTAGCGGGACGTGAGCAGTTCTTC	-	TRBV11-2	TRBD2	TRBJ2-1
CATSAGGENQPQHF	TGTGCCACCAGTGCAGGTGGGGAGAATCAGCCCCAGCATTTT	-	TRBV24-1	-	TRBJ1-5
CASSSGISPDTDTQYF	TGTGCCAGCAGCTCGGGGATTTCTCCTGACACAGATACGCAGTATTTT	-	TRBV7-7	-	TRBJ2-3
CASSFTGSEVHGYTF	TGTGCCAGCAGCTTTACAGGGAGTGAGGTACATGGCTACACCTTC	few	TRBV5-5	-	TRBJ1-2
CASSLEGLRGEKLFF	TGTGCCAGCAGCTTAGAGGGCCTCAGGGGGGAAAAACTGTTTTTT	-	TRBV11-3	TRBD1	TRBJ1-4
CASSLKGDAGGSYNEQFF	TGCGCCAGCAGCCTAAAGGGGGATGCGGGGGGCTCCTACAATGAGCAGTTCTTC	-	TRBV4-1	TRBD2	TRBJ2-1
CASSPLGGQPQHF	TGTGCCAGTAGCCCATTAGGGGGTCAGCCCCAGCATTTT	-	TRBV19	-	TRBJ1-5
CASSPYLYSAGELFF	TGTGCCAGCAGTCCATATCTATATTCGGCCGGGGAGCTGTTTTTT	-	TRBV6-2/TRBV6-3	-	TRBJ2-2
CASGLGQTTDTQYF	TGTGCTAGTGGTCTCGGACAGACTACAGATACGCAGTATTTT	-	TRBV12-5	-	TRBJ2-3
CASSEYRGDQPQHF	TGTGCCAGCAGTGAATACAGGGGAGATCAGCCCCAGCATTTT	once	TRBV2	TRBD1	TRBJ1-5
CASSVGVTNEKLFF	TGTGCCAGCAGCGTCGGGGTGACTAATGAAAAACTGTTTTTT	-	TRBV9	-	TRBJ1-4
CASTSTGGYTEAFF	TGTGCCAGCACCTCGACAGGGGGCTACACTGAAGCTTTCTTT	-	TRBV27	TRBD1	TRBJ1-1
CATSAGGNTGELFF	TGTGCCACGTCGGCGGGCGGTAACACCGGGGAGCTGTTTTTT	-	TRBV19	-	TRBJ2-2
CAISEQGASNEQFF	TGTGCCATCAGTGAACAGGGGGCGTCCAATGAGCAGTTCTTC	-	TRBV10-3	TRBD1	TRBJ2-1